A selection of T cell receptor beta chains follows, all from one sample in a study of blood T cell repertoires in COVID-19. Sequencing used immunoSEQ multiplex PCR; TCRdb keeps in-frame clones, though not all of them. Of fewer than 350,000 clones detected, roughly 85% appear once; the ten largest clones hold 2% to 3%. The sequenced material came from PBMCs or T cells enriched from blood (not recorded which). Receptors were obtained from a woman in her forties or fifties who had recovered from COVID-19. Each CDR3 is given with its conserved first and last residue. D genes are given only for firm matches. Size tells how often a clone was seen (once, few, many) or the class of an expanded clone, and some rows leave it out.

NA	TRBD1	TRBV9	TRBJ1-6	CASSLRDRVSYNSPLHF	TGTGCCAGCAGCTTACGGGACAGGGTGTCCTATAATTCACCCCTCCACTTT
NA	NA	TRBV19	TRBJ1-2	CASSTQQGFYGYTF	TGTGCCAGTAGTACCCAACAGGGTTTCTATGGCTACACCTTC
NA	NA	TRBV6-5	TRBJ2-5	CASSYGSQETQYF	TGTGCCAGCAGTTACGGGAGCCAAGAGACCCAGTACTTC
NA	TRBD2	TRBV19	TRBJ2-2	CASSVREGPYTGELFF	TGTGCCAGTAGTGTTCGGGAGGGCCCTTACACCGGGGAGCTGTTTTTT
NA	NA	TRBV19	TRBJ1-5	CASSASTMGQPQHF	TGTGCCAGTAGTGCTTCGACTATGGGTCAGCCCCAGCATTTT
once	NA	TRBV6-4	TRBJ1-1	CASRTSGLGTEAFF	TGTGCCAGCAGAACCTCAGGGCTTGGCACTGAAGCTTTCTTT
NA	NA	TRBV12-3/TRBV12-4	TRBJ2-1	CASSLSSRGQFF	TGTGCCAGCAGTTTATCCTCTCGGGGGCAGTTCTTC
NA	TRBD1	TRBV15	TRBJ2-6	CATTRQKTGGWSGANVLTF	TGTGCCACCACTCGACAGAAGACAGGGGGCTGGTCTGGGGCCAACGTCCTGACTTTC
few	TRBD2	TRBV7-2	TRBJ2-1	CASSAMTSGSKFF	TGTGCCAGCAGCGCAATGACTAGCGGGAGTAAGTTCTTC
NA	NA	TRBV7-2	TRBJ1-6	CASSLAAGHPTSSYNSPLHF	TGTGCCAGCAGCTTAGCCGCCGGACATCCCACCAGCTCCTATAATTCACCCCTCCACTTT
few	TRBD1	TRBV3-1/TRBV3-2	TRBJ1-3	CASSQDRAGNTIYF	TGTGCCAGCAGCCAGGACAGGGCTGGAAACACCATATATTTT
NA	NA	TRBV5-6	TRBJ1-3	CASSSPSLFSGNTIYF	TGTGCCAGCAGCTCTCCGAGTTTGTTCTCTGGAAACACCATATATTTT
few	NA	TRBV10-3	TRBJ1-5	CAISEQESNQPQHF	TGTGCCATCAGTGAACAGGAGAGCAATCAGCCCCAGCATTTT
NA	NA	TRBV11-2	TRBJ1-3	CASSLDTGPYGNTIYF	TGTGCCAGCAGCTTAGACACAGGGCCGTACGGAAACACCATATATTTT
NA	NA	TRBV9	TRBJ1-1	CASSVGQLNTEAFF	TGTGCCAGCAGCGTCGGACAGTTGAACACTGAAGCTTTCTTT
NA	NA	TRBV9	TRBJ1-1	CASSLFSGSNTEAFF	TGTGCCAGCAGCCTATTTTCAGGGTCTAACACTGAAGCTTTCTTT
few	TRBD1	TRBV5-1	TRBJ2-1	CASSFGTGGYNEQFF	TGCGCCAGCAGCTTCGGGACAGGGGGCTATAATGAGCAGTTCTTC
NA	TRBD1	TRBV11-2	TRBJ2-5	CASSFLPGTVQETQYF	TGTGCCAGCAGCTTCCTCCCAGGGACAGTCCAAGAGACCCAGTACTTC
NA	NA	TRBV24-1	TRBJ1-2	CATSDPGTLHGYTF	TGTGCCACCAGTGACCCTGGGACACTACATGGCTACACCTTC
NA	TRBD2	TRBV30	TRBJ2-7	CAWSVLAGVSEQYF	TGTGCCTGGAGTGTGCTAGCGGGAGTCTCCGAGCAGTACTTC
few	NA	TRBV19	TRBJ1-5	CASSIARIQGYSNQPQHF	TGTGCCAGTAGTATAGCCCGGATTCAGGGATATAGCAATCAGCCCCAGCATTTT
NA	NA	TRBV3-1/TRBV3-2	TRBJ1-3	CASSQERPAFFSGNTIYF	TGTGCCAGCAGCCAAGAGAGGCCAGCATTTTTCTCTGGAAACACCATATATTTT
NA	TRBD2	TRBV9	TRBJ2-1	CASSAGTSPFNEQFF	TGTGCCAGCAGCGCCGGGACTAGCCCCTTCAATGAGCAGTTCTTC
NA	NA	TRBV10-1	TRBJ2-7	CASSGTLPYEQYF	TGCGCCAGCAGCGGGACATTACCCTACGAGCAGTACTTC
NA	NA	TRBV27	TRBJ2-3	CASTLGRSTDTQYF	TGTGCCAGCACCCTGGGGAGGAGCACAGATACGCAGTATTTT
once	NA	TRBV18	TRBJ1-1	CASSPPGAGYTEAFF	TGTGCCAGCTCACCACCTGGAGCAGGGTACACTGAAGCTTTCTTT
once	TRBD1	TRBV19	TRBJ1-5	CASSIRGQVSNQPQHF	TGTGCCAGTAGTATCCGGGGACAGGTTAGCAATCAGCCCCAGCATTTT
once	NA	TRBV28	TRBJ2-1	CASSFEGSRNEQFF	TGTGCCAGCAGTTTTGAGGGCAGTAGGAATGAGCAGTTCTTC
NA	NA	TRBV7-3	TRBJ2-5	CASSQRSGETQYF	TGTGCCAGCAGCCAAAGATCAGGAGAGACCCAGTACTTC